A single sample is the source of the 11 T cell receptor beta chains below, sequenced in a study of T cell clonality in common variable immunodeficiency. Study-wide points: Common variable immunodeficiency TCR beta sequences reportedly had fewer deletions and N-nucleotide insertions.

These TCRs are of unknown antigen specificity. Libraries were prepared by immunoSEQ multiplex PCR; TCRdb keeps only in-frame clonotypes and omits some of them. The repertoire has 28,000 or so clones, none seen only once; the ten largest take approximately 3.1%. The sequenced sample consisted of peripheral blood mononuclear cells. These receptors were collected from a human donor with common variable immunodeficiency.

Only a few counts were recorded for this clone. The read ends 3 residues before the CDR3 terminus; that terminus is restored from the germline J gene. V usage is TRBV29-1 and J usage is TRBJ2-3; D is perhaps TRBD1 (5 bases). Germline assignment: CDR1 SQVTM and CDR2 ANQGSEA. V lost 2 bases to trimming and J lost 0 bases, with 18 bases between them. The CDR3 has 17 residues. This CDR3 is CSVEPDTLLLSTDTQYF. The sequenced CDR3 bases are TGCAGCGTTGAACCGGACACCTTATTACTTAGCACAGATACG.

This clone has a handful of counts. The read terminates 3 residues before the CDR3 end, so the remaining end is supplied by the germline J gene. V and J are TRBV6-2 or TRBV6-3 and TRBJ1-6; D is perhaps TRBD1 (6 bases). The germline V gene encodes CDR1 MNHEY and CDR2 SVGEGT. This CDR3 has 14 residues. Trimming left V 5 bases short and J 9 bases short, with 14 bases between. The covered CDR3 bases are TGTGCCAGCAGTAACCGGGACAATAGTTCACCC. The encoded protein is CASSNRDNSSP. From start to end, the CDR3 is CASSNRDNSSPLHF.

This clone was observed many times. Read coverage stops 3 residues before the CDR3 terminus; the germline J gene supplies the remainder. The chain employs TRBV5-6 and TRBJ1-2, with D perhaps TRBD1 (5 bases). The V and J ends lost 0 bases and 0 bases respectively, with 9 bases between them. Germline V gives CDR1 SGHDT, CDR2 YYEEEE. CDR3 length: 15 residues. The DNA read from the CDR3 is TGTGCCAGCAGCTTGGTGGGGGGTTCTAACTATGGC. This codes for CASSLVGGSNYG. In full, the CDR3 is CASSLVGGSNYGYTF.

Details on this clone: The read falls 3 residues short of the CDR3 end, and the missing part is taken from the germline J gene. This sequence joins TRBV20-1 and TRBJ2-3; 12 bases match TRBD2. The V and J ends lost 0 bases and 0 bases, in that order; junction bases with no gene match: 7. This CDR3 has 18 residues. The germline gives CDR1 DFQATT, CDR2 SNEGSKA (reference sequence). The CDR3 bases that were read are TGCAGTGCTAGAGAATACACTAGCGGGGGGACTAGCACAGATACG. As protein: CSAREYTSGGTSTDT. The whole CDR3 protein is CSAREYTSGGTSTDTQYF.

Comments on this clone: Coverage ceases 3 residues before the CDR3 finishes, and the germline J gene fills in the end. This chain links TRBV7-3 with TRBJ2-6; 9 nucleotides align to TRBD1. CDR3 length equals 18 residues. The germline V gene has CDR1 SGHTA and CDR2 FQGTGA. The V gene end was trimmed by 5 bases and the J gene end by 3 bases; junction bases not matched to a gene: 11. The sequenced CDR3 bases are TGTGCCAGCAGCCCTGCCGCACAGGGGGCGCTTGGGGCCAACGTC. This sequence encodes CASSPAAQGALGANV. The CDR3 reads in full as CASSPAAQGALGANVLTF.

The table lists this clone with many counts. The read ends 3 residues shy of where the CDR3 ends; the end is completed using the germline J gene. The gene calls are TRBV30 and TRBJ2-7, with 13 bases that match TRBD2. Trimming cost V 1 base and J 0 bases; bases outside gene matches: 9. CDR3 length equals 18 residues. Germline CDR1 is GTSNPN and CDR2 is SVGIG (reference sequence). CDR3 sequence: CAWSDPGLAGLSSYEQYF. The CDR3 DNA, read in part, is TGTGCCTGGAGTGATCCGGGACTAGCGGGGTTAAGCTCCTACGAG.

On this clone: The read stops 3 residues short of the end of the CDR3; the missing end is completed from the germline J gene. This sequence joins TRBV7-3 and TRBJ2-1, with 9 positions matching TRBD1. In germline, CDR1 is SGHTA, CDR2 FQGTGA. The junction had 7 bases not matched to a gene; V was cut back by 0 bases and J by 4 bases. The CDR3 contains 17 residues. The DNA read from the CDR3 is TGTGCCAGCAGCTTAACAGGCGGGACAGGGAGTTACAATGAG. Its protein product is CASSLTGGTGSYNE. The whole CDR3 region reads CASSLTGGTGSYNEQFF.

The table lists this clone with many counts. The CDR3 is cut off 3 residues early in the read; its end comes from the germline J gene. The chain links TRBV7-3 to TRBJ1-1; D remains ambiguous. This CDR3 comprises 13 residues. The germline V gene has CDR1 SGHTA and CDR2 FQGTGA. Trimming stripped 1 base from V and 1 base from J, with 4 bases between. CDR3 sequence reads: CASSLSKNTEAFF. Partial CDR3 DNA: TGTGCCAGCAGCTTAAGTAAGAACACTGAA.

This clone was picked up a small number of times. The read halts 3 residues ahead of the CDR3 end, with the missing end drawn from the germline J gene. The chain couples TRBV6-2 or TRBV6-3 to TRBJ2-1; TRBD2 matches 12 bases. Germline lookup yields CDR1 MNHEY and CDR2 SVGEGT. The CDR3 is 15 amino acids. Trimming removed 6 bases from V and 5 bases from J; junction bases left unmatched: 5. The sequenced part of the CDR3 DNA is TGTGCCAGCAGCTACCTAGCGGGGGGGGACAATGAG. Its translation is CASSYLAGGDNE. The whole CDR3 region reads CASSYLAGGDNEQFF.

On this clone itself: The read ends 3 residues shy of where the CDR3 ends; the end is completed using the germline J gene. The rearrangement joins TRBV18 to TRBJ1-2, with 12 bases lining up with TRBD1. Germline values: CDR1 KGHSH, CDR2 LQKENI. V was pared by 0 bases and J by 4 bases, with 9 bases of the junction left unmatched. The CDR3 consists of 18 residues. The sequenced part of the CDR3 DNA is TGTGCCAGCTCACCACCTGGGACAGGGGGCCCGACAATCTATGGC. Amino acids: CASSPPGTGGPTIYG. The entire CDR3 protein reads CASSPPGTGGPTIYGYTF. The full variable domain, with the rest looked up from reference TRBV18 and TRBJ1-2, is NAGVMQNPRHLVRRRGQEARLRCSPMKGHSHVYWYRQLPEEGLKFMVYLQKENIIDESGMPKERFSAEFPKEGPSILRIQQVVRGDSAAYFCASSPPGTGGPTIYGYTFGSGTRLTVV.

This clone was recorded many times. The read is 3 residues too short to cover the CDR3 end, so that end is filled in from the germline J gene. This chain connects TRBV20-1 to TRBJ2-5; a possible D gene is TRBD2 (6 bases). This CDR3 spans 12 amino acids. Trimming took 6 bases from V and 5 from J, leaving 13 bases between them. Germline CDR1 is DFQATT and CDR2 is SNEGSKA (reference sequence). The part of the CDR3 DNA that was read is TGCAGTGCGAGGACTATGTTCGAGACC. Translated: CSARTMFET. The full-length CDR3 reads as CSARTMFETQYF.